This TCR beta chain was recorded in a study of shared clonotypes between healthy human individuals. Method: immunoSEQ multiplex PCR; TCRdb's copy keeps in-frame clones and lacks some. Of 2,500,000 or so clones in the sample, 93% were seen once. The germline V gene has CDR1 MNHEY and CDR2 SMNVEV (reference sequence). The CDR3 runs 16 residues. The V gene end was trimmed by 3 bases and the J gene end by 1 base; junction bases not matched to a gene: 7. Negatively enriched CD4+ T cells were divided by CD45RA into naive and memory. The gene calls are TRBV27 and TRBJ2-5, with 8 positions matching TRBD2. Source material: naive CD4+ T cells from PBMCs. Subset defined: CD45RA+ positively selected. The TCR was taken from a man younger than 35 in good health. Some clones in this sample may be carry-over from other donors' samples. The CDR3 loop is CASSLRAGVGQETQYF. The CDR3 region has the DNA TGTGCCAGCAGTTTGAGAGCGGGAGTGGGCCAAGAGACCCAGTACTTC.